This TCR beta chain was profiled in a study of blood T cell repertoires in COVID-19. Overall study context: The United States, Italy and Spain provided the acute and convalescent COVID-19 samples.

This clone has only one observation. Clones were read by immunoSEQ multiplex PCR, and TCRdb kept only the in-frame ones, dropping some. The repertoire holds around 160,000 clones, with over 75% as singletons. V trimming: 10 bases; J trimming: 5 bases; junction bases outside the gene matches: 11. Germline V lookup: CDR1 WSHSY, CDR2 SAAADI. This CDR3 is 15 amino acids long. This clonotype was sampled from a man aged 45-60 years who had recovered from COVID-19. The sample was PBMCs or T cells enriched from blood (not recorded which). The rearrangement links TRBV10-2 to TRBJ2-5; 12 bases agree with TRBD2. The DNA of the CDR3 is TGCGCCACCAACGAACTGGGACTAGCGGGTGAGACCCAGTACTTC. Its translation is CATNELGLAGETQYF.